This T cell receptor (beta chain) derives from a study of response to subunit inactivated influenza vaccine. TCRdb processed the RT-PCR reads anew with MiXCR; each CDR3 protein has one entry. The repertoire holds a few hundred thousand distinct CDR3 sequences, about 11% seen once, with about 10% in the top ten. In this sample, this clonotype turned up a few times. V trimming: 3 bases; J trimming: 2 bases; junction bases outside the gene matches: 3. Germline loops: CDR1 KGHSH, CDR2 LQKENI. The CDR3 consists of 15 residues. These records were also assigned to another study, of T cells expressing NK-cell markers. As that report states: TCR beta libraries carry UMIs added by 5'RACE template switching. Researchers got TCR beta repertoires out of sorted CD3+CD56+NKG2C+, CD3+CD56+NKG2C- and CD3+CD56-NKG2C+ T cells. Most of the eight sequenced donors were HCMV-seropositive; one was seronegative. The dominant NKG2C+ clonotypes represented roughly 1.0-7.5% of CD8+ T cells in 6 or 7 donors. Among several donors, these clonotypes also ranked first in the CD3+CD56-NKG2C+ fraction.

The specimen comprised PBMCs from blood, sampled on the day of vaccination. The rearrangement joins TRBV18 to TRBJ2-1; 8 nucleotides align to TRBD2. This TCR came from a man in his forties or fifties who received an inactivated influenza vaccine. The CDR3, as DNA: TGTGCCAGCTCACCTCAGACTAGCGCCTACAATGAGCAGTTCTTC. Amino acid sequence: CASSPQTSAYNEQFF.